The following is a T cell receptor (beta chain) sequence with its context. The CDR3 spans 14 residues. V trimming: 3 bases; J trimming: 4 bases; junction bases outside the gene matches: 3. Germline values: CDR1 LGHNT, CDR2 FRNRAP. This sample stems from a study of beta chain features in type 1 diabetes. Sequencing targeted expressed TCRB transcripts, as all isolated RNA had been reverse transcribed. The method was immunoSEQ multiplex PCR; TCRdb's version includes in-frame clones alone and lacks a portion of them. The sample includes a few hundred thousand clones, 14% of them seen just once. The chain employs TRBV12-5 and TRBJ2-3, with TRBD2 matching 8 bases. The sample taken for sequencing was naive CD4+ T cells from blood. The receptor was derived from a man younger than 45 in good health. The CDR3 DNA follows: TGTGCTAGTGGTTTTGCGGGGGGCCCAGATACGCAGTATTTT. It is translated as CASGFAGGPDTQYF.